This T cell receptor beta chain is from a study of T cell responses to AZD1222 COVID-19 vaccine. The CDR3 contains 12 residues. V dropped 8 bases and J dropped 7; count of bases not matched to a gene: 7. Germline V gives CDR1 GTSNPN, CDR2 SVGIG (reference sequence). General study findings and limits: At study baseline, merely over 5 AZD1222 recipients were seropositive. CD4 TCRs linked to vaccination spanned spike, dominating at 160-218 and 743-854.

Assay: immunoSEQ multiplex PCR; the TCRdb copy retains only in-frame clones and omits some. The data hold some 150,000 clones, with around 90% observed a single time. It was second doses at about 4 or about 12 weeks that were pooled. With respect to this clone: Its target is not known.

The rearrangement links TRBV30 to TRBJ2-1; 8 nucleotides agree with TRBD2. The sequence was collected from an adult who received the AZD1222 COVID-19 vaccine. The sample here was peripheral blood, taken 28 days after the second AZD1222 dose. In DNA, the CDR3 is TGTGCCCGCTGGTCGGGAGGGAATGAGCAGTTCTTC. It specifies CARWSGGNEQFF.